A selection of T cell receptor beta chains follows, all from one sample in a study of blood T cell repertoires in COVID-19. Profiled with immunoSEQ multiplex PCR; TCRdb holds only in-frame clones, not every one. The table shows hundreds of thousands of clones, with around nine tenths occurring only once. Sequencing was carried out using peripheral blood. The receptor source for this set is a man aged 55-75 years with acute or convalescent COVID-19. The CDR3 runs from the conserved cysteine through the conserved F or W. The order of the fields is clone size, V gene, J gene, CDR3 length, D gene, CDR3 DNA, CDR3 protein. D genes are given only for firm matches. The size of a clone is reported for some rows only, either as once, few or many, or as a class for expanded clones.

size: .; V: TRBV28; J: TRBJ1-2; length: 15; D: .; DNA: TGTGCCAGCACCCTTAGGCAGGGGTCGGCGGATGGCTACACCTTC; CDR3: CASTLRQGSADGYTF
size: .; V: TRBV9; J: TRBJ2-5; length: 15; D: .; DNA: TGTGCCAGCAGCGTAGCGTCCAGGGATGTAGAGACCCAGTACTTC; CDR3: CASSVASRDVETQYF
size: once; V: TRBV6-5; J: TRBJ1-3; length: 16; D: .; DNA: TGTGCCAGCAGTTACTCTCGACGTACTACTGGAAACACCATATATTTT; CDR3: CASSYSRRTTGNTIYF
size: .; V: TRBV3-1/TRBV3-2; J: TRBJ2-1; length: 17; D: TRBD1; DNA: TGTGCCAGCAGTCCACATTACCGGGACAGGGGGCGGGGTGAGCAGTTCTTC; CDR3: CASSPHYRDRGRGEQFF
size: few; V: TRBV3-1/TRBV3-2; J: TRBJ1-3; length: 17; D: .; DNA: TGTGCCAGCAGCCAAGGCAGCAGGGGCACTTATGGAAACACCATATATTTT; CDR3: CASSQGSRGTYGNTIYF
size: .; V: TRBV27; J: TRBJ2-7; length: 13; D: .; DNA: TGTGCCAGCAGGATAACAGGTACCTACGAGCAGTACTTC; CDR3: CASRITGTYEQYF
size: .; V: TRBV2; J: TRBJ2-5; length: 17; D: .; DNA: TGTGCCAGCAGTGAAGAGGGCCGGGCCCTAAGGGGGGAGACCCAGTACTTC; CDR3: CASSEEGRALRGETQYF
size: .; V: TRBV6-2/TRBV6-3; J: TRBJ2-4; length: 17; D: .; DNA: TGTGCCAGCAGTTACTCGATCTCCCGAGGGACCAAAAACATTCAGTACTTC; CDR3: CASSYSISRGTKNIQYF
size: .; V: TRBV19; J: TRBJ2-5; length: 14; D: .; DNA: TGTGCCAGTAGTATGGTCGCGCGGCAAGAGACCCAGTACTTC; CDR3: CASSMVARQETQYF
size: .; V: TRBV25-1; J: TRBJ1-1; length: 12; D: .; DNA: TGTGCCAGCAGTGAACCCAGGGAGGGAGCTTTCTTT; CDR3: CASSEPREGAFF
size: .; V: TRBV5-1; J: TRBJ1-6; length: 18; D: .; DNA: TGCGCCAGCAGCTTGGGGGACAACTCCGTCTCCTATAATTCACCCCTCCACTTT; CDR3: CASSLGDNSVSYNSPLHF
size: many; V: TRBV20-1; J: TRBJ2-2; length: 14; D: TRBD2; DNA: TGCAGTGCTAGTGGGAGGGGCTACACCGGGGAGCTGTTTTTT; CDR3: CSASGRGYTGELFF
size: once; V: TRBV15; J: TRBJ2-2; length: 17; D: TRBD1; DNA: TGTGCCACCAGCAGAGGGGGGACAGGGAAGAACACCGGGGAGCTGTTTTTT; CDR3: CATSRGGTGKNTGELFF
size: .; V: TRBV13; J: TRBJ2-3; length: 15; D: .; DNA: TGTGCCAGCAGCTTACCTTTCGAGGGGGCAGATACGCAGTATTTT; CDR3: CASSLPFEGADTQYF
size: .; V: TRBV5-1; J: TRBJ2-1; length: 16; D: TRBD1; DNA: TGCGCCAGCAGCTTGGGGGGGACAGGGGAAAGGAATGAGCAGTTCTTC; CDR3: CASSLGGTGERNEQFF
size: .; V: TRBV9; J: TRBJ2-3; length: 15; D: .; DNA: TGTGCCAGCAGCGTAGGGGAGTCGGGCGGACGGACGCAGTATTTT; CDR3: CASSVGESGGRTQYF
size: many; V: TRBV30; J: TRBJ2-7; length: 14; D: TRBD1; DNA: TGTGCCTGGACCCCTCAGGGGGTTTCCTACGAGCAGTACTTC; CDR3: CAWTPQGVSYEQYF
size: .; V: TRBV9; J: TRBJ2-2; length: 14; D: .; DNA: TGTGCCAGCAGCGTAGCTACGGACACCGGGGAGCTGTTTTTT; CDR3: CASSVATDTGELFF
size: .; V: TRBV5-6; J: TRBJ1-4; length: 14; D: .; DNA: TGTGCCAGCAGTTTTGGACAGCGTAATGAAAAACTGTTTTTT; CDR3: CASSFGQRNEKLFF
size: .; V: TRBV27; J: TRBJ1-6; length: 14; D: .; DNA: TGTGCCAGCAGTTTTCGACAGGTTGGTTCACCCCTCCACTTT; CDR3: CASSFRQVGSPLHF
size: .; V: TRBV28; J: TRBJ1-1; length: 13; D: .; DNA: TGTGCCAGCAGTCTACAGGGCACCACTGAAGCTTTCTTT; CDR3: CASSLQGTTEAFF
size: .; V: TRBV4-1; J: TRBJ1-3; length: 15; D: .; DNA: TGCGCCAGCAGCCAACCGTCGGGCTCTGGAAACACCATATATTTT; CDR3: CASSQPSGSGNTIYF
size: .; V: TRBV29-1; J: TRBJ1-2; length: 14; D: TRBD1; DNA: TGCAGCGTTGAGACAGGACAGGGGGAAAGGGGCTACACCTTC; CDR3: CSVETGQGERGYTF